This T cell receptor (beta chain) is drawn from a study of tissue T cells after allogeneic stem cell transplantation. The CDR3 sequence is 15 residues long. The repertoire was sequenced with immunoSEQ multiplex PCR; TCRdb's copy has only in-frame clones and lacks some. The sample lists over a thousand clones; 75% were seen once. The material was stomach tissue, obtained at autopsy. The chain links TRBV21-1 to TRBJ2-7; the tabulated D call, TRBD1, remains unverified against the DNA. TRBV21-1 is a pseudogene. This sequence originates from a male patient aged 40 to 70 with steroid-refractory graft-versus-host disease after an allogeneic stem cell transplant. The graft donor may be the source of some T cells. The CDR3 region is CASSFRQGVPCEQYF. CDR3 DNA: TGTGCCAGCAGCTTCCGACAGGGGGTCCCGTGCGAGCAGTACTTC.